This entry is about one T cell receptor (beta chain). What it binds is not known. Noted time point: patch test 3, about 24 weeks after DPC sensitization. Treatment denoted: therapeutic diphenylcyclopropenone sensitization with weekly scalp DPC. This sample is part of a study of human T cells and chemical hapten exposure. Study-wide context: The patient population, which was mostly female, had alopecia areata, totalis or universalis.

General observations from the study: With DPC sensitization, TCRs exceeding 1 in 1000 frequency showed no change. The study found expanded TCRs formed significantly more large CDR3 similarity clusters than controls.

It was the library that attached unique molecular identifiers to individual cDNA molecules. TCRdb re-called the RACE reads through MiXCR, storing one row per CDR3 protein. The sample lists roughly 97,000 distinct CDR3 sequences; 25% to 35% were seen once. Germline V gene lookup returns CDR1 MNHEY and CDR2 SVGAGI. V gave up 4 bases and J gave up 1 base, with 13 bases separating them. This CDR3 has 15 residues. The receptor comes from a man aged 40-55 years with alopecia areata. Some clones in this sample may be carry-over from other donors' samples. The specimen was whole blood, collected in connection with sensitization to the hapten diphenylcyclopropenone (DPC). This rearrangement joins TRBV6-5 to TRBJ1-1; D uncertain. CDR3: CASSSLGRANTEAFF. Here the CDR3 DNA reads TGTGCCAGCAGTTCCCTAGGACGGGCGAACACTGAAGCTTTCTTT.